Listed below are T cell receptor beta chains from one sample, sequenced in a study of cytomegalovirus exposure and HLA in healthy donors. Some clones are missing from TCRdb's copy, which holds only in-frame ones; the method was immunoSEQ multiplex PCR. The repertoire consists of roughly 120,000 clones, with around 82% occurring once and the leading ten covering over 9%. Input material: PBMCs. The receptors were sampled from a male donor in good health and CMV-seropositive. CDR3s include the opening cysteine and the closing phenylalanine or tryptophan. A D gene is named only where the DNA matches it firmly. Clone sizes are given selectively: once, few, many, or a class where the clone is expanded.

j_call v_call d_call clone_size cdr3_nt cdr3_aa
TRBJ1-4 TRBV28 NA NA TGTGCCAGCAGAGATAGAGGGCTAGCAACTAATGAAAAACTGTTTTTT CASRDRGLATNEKLFF
TRBJ2-7 TRBV28 NA NA TGTGCCAGCAGTTTATGGGGGGGACAGAGCTCCTACGAGCAGTACTTC CASSLWGGQSSYEQYF
TRBJ2-3 TRBV28 TRBD2 NA TGTGCCAGCAGTTTTGGACTAGCGGGTGTTACGCAGTATTTT CASSFGLAGVTQYF
TRBJ2-1 TRBV4-2 TRBD1 NA TGTGCCAGCAGCCTCTATGGACAGGGGCATGAGCAGTTCTTC CASSLYGQGHEQFF
TRBJ2-1 TRBV5-6 NA NA TGTGCCAGCGGAACCCTAGTGTATTATGAGCAGTTCTTC CASGTLVYYEQFF
TRBJ2-3 TRBV7-9 TRBD2 NA TGTGCCAGCAGCTTAGGGGCAGCGGGAGATATAGATACGCAGTATTTT CASSLGAAGDIDTQYF
TRBJ1-3 TRBV7-9 TRBD1 few TGTGCCAGCAGCCCATCGGACAGGGCAACGGGAAACACCATATATTTT CASSPSDRATGNTIYF
TRBJ1-2 TRBV29-1 NA NA TGCAGCGTTGAAGGGGCGGGTGCAGGTCTTTCTAACTATGGCTACACCTTC CSVEGAGAGLSNYGYTF
TRBJ2-5 TRBV9 TRBD2 NA TGTGCCAGCAGCGTAGTTTGTTGGGGACGGGAGGGTGGGGAGACCCAGTACTTC CASSVVCWGREGGETQYF
TRBJ1-2 TRBV19 TRBD1 NA TGTGCCAGTAGTATGGGATCCGGGACAGCTAACTATGGCTACACCTTC CASSMGSGTANYGYTF
TRBJ2-3 TRBV7-2 TRBD2 NA TGTGCCAGCAGCACCGGACTAGCGGGAGGTCGCACAGATACGCAGTATTTT CASSTGLAGGRTDTQYF
TRBJ2-1 TRBV7-9 TRBD2 NA TGTGCCAGCAGCCCAAGGGCGGGAGCTATGTACAATGAGCAGTTCTTC CASSPRAGAMYNEQFF
TRBJ2-3 TRBV4-1 NA NA TGCGCCAGCAGCCAAGAAGGGGCCTTGGCGGCGCAGTATTTT CASSQEGALAAQYF
TRBJ2-7 TRBV7-2 NA NA TGTGCCAGCAGCTTAGTGAGCGACGAGCAGTACTTC CASSLVSDEQYF
TRBJ2-3 TRBV7-2 NA NA TGTGCCAGCAGCTTAGGGCCTAGCACAGATACGCAGTATTTT CASSLGPSTDTQYF
TRBJ2-1 TRBV20-1 NA few TGCAGTGCTTCCCCAGGGCAGTTCTTC CSASPGQFF
TRBJ2-1 TRBV30 NA NA TGTGCCTGGAGTGTACCCGGGGGCAATGAGCAGTTCTTC CAWSVPGGNEQFF
TRBJ2-4 TRBV27 NA once TGTGCCAGCAGTCCCTTAATGGCCAAAAACATTCAGTACTTC CASSPLMAKNIQYF
TRBJ2-3 TRBV12-5 TRBD2 once TGTGCTAACGCGAGCGGGGATAGCACAGATACGCAGTATTTT CANASGDSTDTQYF
TRBJ1-2 TRBV19 NA NA TGTGCCAGTAGTATCCGAGTCAGGGGTCCGGACTATGGCTACACCTTC CASSIRVRGPDYGYTF
TRBJ1-2 TRBV28 NA NA TGTGCCAGCAGTCACGGGGGGATCCAGTTAGCTAACTATGGCTACACCTTC CASSHGGIQLANYGYTF
TRBJ2-3 TRBV5-1 NA NA TGCGCCAGCAGCCCCGCTAGCGCCCCGCAGTATTTT CASSPASAPQYF
TRBJ2-5 TRBV11-2 TRBD2 NA TGTGCCAGCAGCTTAGGGACTAGCGGGAGGGAGGGGGAGACCCAGTACTTC CASSLGTSGREGETQYF
TRBJ2-1 TRBV7-9 TRBD2 NA TGTTCCAGCAGCGCGCCGGGACTAGCGGGACGTAATGAGCAGTTCTTC CSSSAPGLAGRNEQFF
TRBJ1-2 TRBV7-9 TRBD1 NA TGTGCCACCCCGGGGGGGACAGGGCTTAACTATGGCTACACCTTC CATPGGTGLNYGYTF
TRBJ2-3 TRBV14 NA NA TGTGCCAGCAGCCAAGATCGGCAGGGGATTGATACGCAGTATTTT CASSQDRQGIDTQYF
TRBJ1-5 TRBV30 NA NA TGTGCCTGGACCGGAGGGCAGGGTAATCAGCCCCAGCATTTT CAWTGGQGNQPQHF
TRBJ1-5 TRBV28 TRBD1 NA TGTGCCAGCAGTTGGTCCTCCGACAGGGGCTTCAATCAGCCCCAGCATTTT CASSWSSDRGFNQPQHF
TRBJ2-7 TRBV7-8 TRBD2 NA TGTGCCAGCAGCTTGGGACTAGCGGGAGGTTCCTACGAGCAGTACTTC CASSLGLAGGSYEQYF
TRBJ2-7 TRBV28 TRBD2 NA TGTGCCAGCAGTCCAGATTACAGGACTAGCGGGAGTAAAGAGCAGTACTTC CASSPDYRTSGSKEQYF
TRBJ2-5 TRBV27 TRBD2 NA TGTGCCAGCAGTTTATGGGGGGGAGGGCAAGAGACCCAGTACTTC CASSLWGGGQETQYF
TRBJ1-5 TRBV27 NA NA TGTGCCAGCAGTTTATCCATCGACAGAACCTCGCCCCAGCATTTT CASSLSIDRTSPQHF
TRBJ1-1 TRBV19 TRBD1 NA TGTGCCAGTAGTCGGCAGGGGGCCGGGAACACTGAAGCTTTCTTT CASSRQGAGNTEAFF
TRBJ2-3 TRBV4-3 TRBD2 NA TGCGCCAGCAGCCAAGTCGCGACTAGCGGTTCCACAGATACGCAGTATTTT CASSQVATSGSTDTQYF
TRBJ2-7 TRBV7-9 TRBD2 NA TGTGCCAGCAGCTACACTAGCGGGAGAAACGAGCAGTACTTC CASSYTSGRNEQYF
TRBJ2-3 TRBV7-9 NA NA TGTGCCAGCAGCCGAAGACAGGCCTCCACAGATACGCAGTATTTT CASSRRQASTDTQYF
TRBJ2-7 TRBV20-1 NA few TGCAGTGCCGGGGGGCCGTTGGAGCAGTACTTC CSAGGPLEQYF
TRBJ2-5 TRBV15 NA NA TGTGCCACCAGCACCAGAGGTACAGGACAAGAGACCCAGTACTTC CATSTRGTGQETQYF
TRBJ2-6 TRBV19 NA NA TGTGCCAGTAGTATAGACTCAGGGTTTTCTGGGGCCAACGTCCTGACTTTC CASSIDSGFSGANVLTF
TRBJ2-1 TRBV6-1 TRBD2 few TGTGCCAGCAGTGCGTGGACTAGCGGGGATAACAATGAGCAGTTCTTC CASSAWTSGDNNEQFF
TRBJ1-2 TRBV4-3 NA NA TGCGCCAGCAGTTCGACGGGTTTCTATGGCTACACCTTC CASSSTGFYGYTF
TRBJ2-7 TRBV25-1 TRBD2 NA TGTGCCCCCGTCGGCCCGGCGGGAGTCGGCGAGCAGTACTTC CAPVGPAGVGEQYF
TRBJ2-1 TRBV28 NA NA TGTGCCAGCACCCGCCGGGAAGACTATGAGCAGTTCTTC CASTRREDYEQFF
TRBJ2-3 TRBV7-3 NA NA TGTGCCAGCGGCGCTGGGCGCTACACAGATACGCAGTATTTT CASGAGRYTDTQYF
TRBJ1-6 TRBV5-4 TRBD1 once TGTGCCAGCAGCCCGGGGACAGAGAATTCACCCCTCCACTTT CASSPGTENSPLHF